The 4 T cell receptor beta chains presented below share a single source sample, sequenced in a study of CXCR3-negative and CXCR3-positive naive CD8 T cells. General study results and limits: More hydrophobic TRB CDR3s occurred in CXCR3-positive than in CXCR3-negative naive cells.

These receptors' antigens are unknown. Via 5' RACE with UMI labels, TRB cDNA libraries were prepared. With the 5' RACE reads reprocessed, TCRdb shows one record per CDR3 protein and no DNA. This sample's clone table lists roughly 120,000 distinct CDR3 sequences. The source material was naive CXCR3+ CD8+ T cells from blood. Specified subset: CD45RO-CCR7+CD27+CD95- naive CD8+ T cells expressing CXCR3 (TNR3+). All receptors derive from a human donor in good health. Some clones in this sample may be carry-over from other donors' samples.

The rearrangement links TRBV19 to TRBJ2-7; the TRBD2 assignment by TCRdb is unverifiable without DNA. There are 13 residues in the CDR3. Per germline, CDR1 LNHDA and CDR2 SQIVND (reference sequence). The CDR3 is CASNPGLAYEQYF.

This chain joins TRBV29-1 and TRBJ2-1; TCRdb lists TRBD2, though no DNA is available to test this call. CDR3 length equals 14 residues. The germline V gene encodes CDR1 SQVTM and CDR2 ANQGSEA. CDR3 sequence reads: CSALAGGPQNEQFF.

The V and J genes are TRBV11-2 and TRBJ1-1; TCRdb picks TRBD1, but there is no DNA to check that call. CDR1 and CDR2 from the germline V gene are SGHAT and FQNNGV. The CDR3 has 15 amino acids. CDR3 residues: CASSLDQPGDTEAFF.

The chain links TRBV4-3 to TRBJ1-1. The length of the CDR3 is 15 residues. Germline CDR1 is LGHNA and CDR2 is YSLEER. The CDR3 sequence is CASSLEAGLNTEAFF.